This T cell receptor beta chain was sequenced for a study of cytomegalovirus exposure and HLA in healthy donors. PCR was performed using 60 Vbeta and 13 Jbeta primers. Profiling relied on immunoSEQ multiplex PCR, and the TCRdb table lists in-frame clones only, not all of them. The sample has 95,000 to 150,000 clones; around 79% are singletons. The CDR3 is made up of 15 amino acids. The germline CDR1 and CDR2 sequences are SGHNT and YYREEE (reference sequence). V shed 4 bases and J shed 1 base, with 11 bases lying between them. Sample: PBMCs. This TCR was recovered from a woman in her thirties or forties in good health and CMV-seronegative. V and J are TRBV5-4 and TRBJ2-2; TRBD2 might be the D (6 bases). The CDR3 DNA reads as TGTGCCAGCAGCGTTGCCGGGGGGAACACCGGGGAGCTGTTTTTT. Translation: CASSVAGGNTGELFF. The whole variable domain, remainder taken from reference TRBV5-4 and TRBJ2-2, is ETGVTQSPTHLIKTRGQQVTLRCSSQSGHNTVSWYQQALGQGPQFIFQYYREEENGRGNFPPRFSGLQFPNYSSELNVNALELDDSALYLCASSVAGGNTGELFFGEGSRLTVL.